This TCR beta chain was captured in a study of T cell changes during pregnancy in multiple sclerosis. The repertoire was sequenced with immunoSEQ multiplex PCR; TCRdb's copy has only in-frame clones and lacks some. The repertoire has over 85,000 clones, roughly nine tenths of them found once; the top ten carry around 0.78%. The clonotype comes from a female donor in good health, enrolled as a control in a pregnancy study. Sequencing used peripheral blood, obtained in the second trimester of pregnancy.

In DNA, the CDR3 is TGCGCCAGCAGCTCCGAGAAGACTGTGCCTAATGAAAAACTGTTTTTT. Its translation: CASSSEKTVPNEKLFF. V gene TRBV5-1 combines with J gene TRBJ1-4; D unresolved. Germline V gene sequence: CDR1 SGHRS, CDR2 YFSETQ. Trimming removed 3 bases at V and 3 bases at J, with 15 bases between. There are 16 residues in the CDR3.